These T cell receptor beta chains were read from a single sample in a study of CD8+ T cells in alopecia areata. Measured with immunoSEQ multiplex PCR; TCRdb has only the in-frame clones, and not every one. The data hold about 160,000 clones, with around 47% observed a single time. The sample taken for sequencing was CD4+ T cells sorted from blood. Receptors were obtained from a human donor with alopecia areata. The CDR3 runs from the conserved cysteine through the conserved F or W. D genes are given only for firm matches. Not all rows give a size; the values are once, few, many and, for expanded clones, a class.

.,.,TRBV9,TRBJ2-7,TGTGCCAGCAGCGTACAGGGGATGAGGGACGAGCAGTACTTC,CASSVQGMRDEQYF
TRBD2,once,TRBV29-1,TRBJ2-3,TGCAGCCACGGACTAGCTACAGATACGCAGTATTTT,CSHGLATDTQYF
.,.,TRBV29-1,TRBJ1-1,TGCAGCGTTGAAGATTTAACGATCCCGAGGACTGAAGCTTTCTTT,CSVEDLTIPRTEAFF
.,few,TRBV29-1,TRBJ2-7,TGCAGCGTTGAGGAGAAAACTTCCTACGAGCAGTACTTC,CSVEEKTSYEQYF
TRBD2,.,TRBV29-1,TRBJ2-3,TGCAGCTGCGGGACTAGCGTTACAGATACGCAGTATTTT,CSCGTSVTDTQYF
.,.,TRBV6-1,TRBJ2-2,TGTGCCAGCAGGCCCGGCAGGGGTGTTGCCGGGGAGCTGTTTTTT,CASRPGRGVAGELFF
TRBD2,few,TRBV6-4,TRBJ2-1,TGTGCCAGCAGTCAAGCGGGAGGATACGAGCAGTTCTTC,CASSQAGGYEQFF
TRBD2,.,TRBV27,TRBJ2-1,TGTGCCAGCAGTCACGGACTAGCAGGGGTCAATGAGCAGTTCTTC,CASSHGLAGVNEQFF
.,.,TRBV29-1,TRBJ1-1,TGCAGCGTTGAGGCGTCGACCACTGAAGCTTTCTTT,CSVEASTTEAFF
.,few,TRBV19,TRBJ2-5,TGTGCCAGTAGCCCCATAGTAGGAGATGAGACCCAGTACTTC,CASSPIVGDETQYF
.,.,TRBV29-1,TRBJ2-3,TGCAGCGTTGTGGGGGATCATACGCAGTATTTT,CSVVGDHTQYF
TRBD2,few,TRBV19,TRBJ2-7,TGTGCCAGTAGTGCCGGGACTAGTACCTACGAGCAGTACTTC,CASSAGTSTYEQYF
TRBD1,.,TRBV19,TRBJ2-7,TGTGCCAGTAGTTTCCAGTCCGGGACAGACTACGAGCAGTACTTC,CASSFQSGTDYEQYF
.,few,TRBV4-2,TRBJ2-5,TGTGCCAGCAGCCAAACTAACAAGCGGGAAGAGACCCAGTACTTC,CASSQTNKREETQYF
TRBD1,.,TRBV2,TRBJ2-6,TGTGCCAGCAGTGAAGCGGGGGGACAGGCTGGGGCCAACGTCCTGACTTTC,CASSEAGGQAGANVLTF
.,.,TRBV7-2,TRBJ2-3,TGTGCCAGCAGCCGACTCACAGATACGCAGTATTTT,CASSRLTDTQYF
.,once,TRBV10-3,TRBJ2-5,TGTGCCATCAGTGAGCTGGGAGGAGTCCAAGAGACCCAGTACTTC,CAISELGGVQETQYF
.,few,TRBV29-1,TRBJ2-1,TGCAGCGTTGGAGTCAGGCGAGACTACAATGAGCAGTTCTTC,CSVGVRRDYNEQFF
.,.,TRBV18,TRBJ1-2,TGTGCCAGCTCACCACCGATGGTCAGGGCCGGTGTGGGCTACACCTTC,CASSPPMVRAGVGYTF
.,few,TRBV18,TRBJ1-5,TGTGCCAGCTCACCACCGGGTCAGCCCCAGCATTTT,CASSPPGQPQHF
.,few,TRBV28,TRBJ2-6,TGTGCCAGCAGCAAAACAAGCTCTGGGGCCAACGTCCTGACTTTC,CASSKTSSGANVLTF
TRBD2,few,TRBV5-1,TRBJ2-3,TGCGCCAGCAGCTTGCGGCGGGAGAAAGATACGCAGTATTTT,CASSLRREKDTQYF
.,.,TRBV5-1,TRBJ2-1,TGCGCCAGCAGCTTGGACTACAGCTCCTACAATGAGCAGTTCTTC,CASSLDYSSYNEQFF
.,.,TRBV27,TRBJ1-3,TGTGCCAGCAGTTTAAGGGGGGACGCTGGAAACACCATATATTTT,CASSLRGDAGNTIYF
.,few,TRBV29-1,TRBJ1-1,TGCAGCGGCACGACAGGCATGAGGACTGAAGCTTTCTTT,CSGTTGMRTEAFF
.,.,TRBV9,TRBJ1-2,TGTGCCAGCGCAGGACTGGGACACATCAACTATGGCTACACCTTC,CASAGLGHINYGYTF
.,many,TRBV7-9,TRBJ2-6,TGTGCCAGCAGCTTAGGGGCCAGTCTCTCTGGGGCCAACGTCCTGACTTTC,CASSLGASLSGANVLTF
TRBD2,.,TRBV27,TRBJ2-1,TGTGCCAGCAGTCGTAGCGGGAGAGAGCAGTTCTTC,CASSRSGREQFF
TRBD1,few,TRBV5-4,TRBJ2-7,TGTGCCAGCAGCTTGGACAGGGGCTACGAGCAGTACTTC,CASSLDRGYEQYF
.,.,TRBV19,TRBJ1-5,TGTGCCAGTTGTCGCAGGGCAGGACATTATAGCAATCAGCCCCAGCATTTT,CASCRRAGHYSNQPQHF
.,few,TRBV29-1,TRBJ1-2,TGCAGCGTGGGGGCCGGGACCCTCGCGGGCTACACCTTC,CSVGAGTLAGYTF
TRBD1,few,TRBV18,TRBJ1-2,TGTGCCAGCTCACCAGGGACAGGGTTTGGCACCTTC,CASSPGTGFGTF
TRBD1,.,TRBV5-4,TRBJ2-1,TGTGCCAGCAGCCAGACAGGGTACAATGAGCAGTTCTTC,CASSQTGYNEQFF
TRBD1,.,TRBV5-1,TRBJ2-5,TGCGCCAGCAGCAGCCGGGACAGGGGTGGCGAGACCCAGTACTTC,CASSSRDRGGETQYF
.,.,TRBV5-1,TRBJ1-1,TGCGCCAGCAGCATCGCAGGGGTTGGTGAAGCTTTCTTT,CASSIAGVGEAFF